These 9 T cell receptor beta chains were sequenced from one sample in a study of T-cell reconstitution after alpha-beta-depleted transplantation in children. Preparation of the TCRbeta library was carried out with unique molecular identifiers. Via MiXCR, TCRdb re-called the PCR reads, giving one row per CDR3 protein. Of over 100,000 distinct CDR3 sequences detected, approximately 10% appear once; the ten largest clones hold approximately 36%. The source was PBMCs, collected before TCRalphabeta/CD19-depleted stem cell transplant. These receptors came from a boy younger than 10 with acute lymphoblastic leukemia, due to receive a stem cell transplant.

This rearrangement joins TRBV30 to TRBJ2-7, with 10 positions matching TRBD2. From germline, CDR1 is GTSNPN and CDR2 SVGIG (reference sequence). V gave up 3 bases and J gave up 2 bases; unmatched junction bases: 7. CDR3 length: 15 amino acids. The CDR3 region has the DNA TGTGCCTGGAGCCCCCGGACTAGCGGAACCTACGAGCAGTACTTC. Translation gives CAWSPRTSGTYEQYF. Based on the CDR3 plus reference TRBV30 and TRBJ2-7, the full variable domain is SQTIHQWPATLVQPVGSPLSLECTVEGTSNPNLYWYRQAAGRGLQLLFYSVGIGQISSEVPQNLSASRPQDRQFILSSKKLLLSDSGFYLCAWSPRTSGTYEQYFGPGTRLTVT.

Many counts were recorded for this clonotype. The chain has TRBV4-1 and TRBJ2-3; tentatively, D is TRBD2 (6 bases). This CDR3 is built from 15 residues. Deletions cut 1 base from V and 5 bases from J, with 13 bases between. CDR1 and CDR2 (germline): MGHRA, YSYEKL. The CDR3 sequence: CASSQGPRRGDTQYF. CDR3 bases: TGCGCCAGCAGCCAAGGTCCCCGGCGGGGAGATACGCAGTATTTT.

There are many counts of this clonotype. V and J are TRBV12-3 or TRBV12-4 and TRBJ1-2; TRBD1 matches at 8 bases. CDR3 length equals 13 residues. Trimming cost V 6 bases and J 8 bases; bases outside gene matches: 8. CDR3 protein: CASRLGQGHGYTF. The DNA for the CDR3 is TGTGCCAGCAGACTAGGACAGGGTCACGGCTACACCTTC.

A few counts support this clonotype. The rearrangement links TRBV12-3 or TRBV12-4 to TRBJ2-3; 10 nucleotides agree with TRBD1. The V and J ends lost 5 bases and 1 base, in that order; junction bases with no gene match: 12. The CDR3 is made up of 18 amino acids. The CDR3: CASSPFPGQGKGTDTQYF. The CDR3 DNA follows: TGTGCCAGCAGTCCCTTTCCGGGACAGGGGAAGGGCACAGATACGCAGTATTTT.

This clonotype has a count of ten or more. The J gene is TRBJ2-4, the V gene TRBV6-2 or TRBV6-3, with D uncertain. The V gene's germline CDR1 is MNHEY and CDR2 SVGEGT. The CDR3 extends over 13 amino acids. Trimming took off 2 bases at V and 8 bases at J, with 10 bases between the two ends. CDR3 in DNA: TGTGCCAGCAGTTACATCAGGTGGGACATTCAGTACTTC. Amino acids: CASSYIRWDIQYF.

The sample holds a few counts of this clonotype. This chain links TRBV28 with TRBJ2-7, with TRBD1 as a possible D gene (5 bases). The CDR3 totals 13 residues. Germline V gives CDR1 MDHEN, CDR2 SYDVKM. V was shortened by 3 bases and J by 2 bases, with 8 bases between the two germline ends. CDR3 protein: CASSFQGPYEQYF. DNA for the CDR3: TGTGCCAGCAGTTTTCAGGGCCCCTACGAGCAGTACTTC.

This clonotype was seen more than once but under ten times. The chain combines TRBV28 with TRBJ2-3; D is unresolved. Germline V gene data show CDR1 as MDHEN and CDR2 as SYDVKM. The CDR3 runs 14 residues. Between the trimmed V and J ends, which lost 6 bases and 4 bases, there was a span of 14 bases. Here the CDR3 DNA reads TGTGCCAGCAGGACTTCTCTCGGCCCAGATACGCAGTATTTT. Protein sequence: CASRTSLGPDTQYF.

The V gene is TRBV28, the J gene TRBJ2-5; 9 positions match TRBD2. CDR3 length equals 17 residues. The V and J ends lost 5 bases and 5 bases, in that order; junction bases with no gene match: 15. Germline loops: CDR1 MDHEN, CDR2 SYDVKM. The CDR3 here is CASSLTSAPSGRETQYF. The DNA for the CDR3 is TGTGCCAGCAGTCTAACGAGTGCCCCCAGCGGGAGGGAGACCCAGTACTTC.

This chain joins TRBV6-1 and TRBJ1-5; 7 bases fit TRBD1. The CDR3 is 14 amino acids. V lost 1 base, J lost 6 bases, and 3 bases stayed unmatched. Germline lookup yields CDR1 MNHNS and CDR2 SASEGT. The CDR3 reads CASSEGQGFQPQHF. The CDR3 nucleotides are TGTGCCAGCAGTGAAGGACAGGGTTTTCAGCCCCAGCATTTT.